One sample yielded the 6 T cell receptor beta chains listed below, sequenced in a study of T cells expressing NK-cell markers (dated by TCRdb to 2018 to 2021). The library was prepared using 5' RACE. The data were produced on an Illumina HiSeq 2000. Each entry corresponds to one CDR3 protein sequence from reads that TCRdb reprocessed, and DNA is not given. The table for this sample records about 440,000 distinct CDR3 sequences. The ten largest clones take up 7.3% of the sample. Specimen: blood T cells: a sorted CD56 or NKG2C T cell subset, CD4+ or CD8+ T cells, or bulk PBMC T cells (not recorded which). The source of these receptors is a woman between 18 and 70 years old in good health.

This chain links TRBV25-1 with TRBJ2-3; TCRdb indicates TRBD2, and absent DNA this call remains unverified. This CDR3 has 14 residues. Germline loops: CDR1 MGHDK, CDR2 SYGVNS. The CDR3 sequence: CASSEQGSSDTQYF.

The rearrangement joins TRBV5-1 to TRBJ1-3. The CDR3 runs to 15 residues. The V gene's germline CDR1 is SGHRS and CDR2 YFSETQ. Here the CDR3 reads CASSLGDLSGNTIYF. The full variable domain, its missing parts supplied by reference TRBV5-1 and TRBJ1-3, is KAGVTQTPRYLIKTRGQQVTLSCSPISGHRSVSWYQQTPGQGLQFLFEYFSETQRNKGNFPGRFSGRQFSNSRSEMNVSTLELGDSALYLCASSLGDLSGNTIYFGEGSWLTVV.

V and J are TRBV5-5 and TRBJ2-2; checking the TCRdb D call of TRBD1 is not possible without DNA. CDR3 size: 22 residues. Per germline, CDR1 SGHKS and CDR2 YYEKEE (reference sequence). The CDR3 protein is CASSLNSRDRGGLAGEGGELFF.

This chain uses TRBV29-1 with TRBJ2-2; TCRdb gives TRBD2 as the D gene, but with no DNA this cannot be confirmed. Germline values: CDR1 SQVTM, CDR2 ANQGSEA. The CDR3 extends over 14 amino acids. CDR3 in amino acids: CSVVGGGAAGELFF.

This rearrangement joins TRBV29-1 to TRBJ2-4; TCRdb names TRBD1, which stays unverified in the absence of DNA. CDR1 SQVTM and CDR2 ANQGSEA come from the germline V gene. This CDR3 comprises 14 residues. CDR3 sequence: CSVEADRLGNIQYF.

The CDR3 sequence is CASSLRDDQPQHF. The V gene is TRBV6-1, the J gene TRBJ1-5. The germline CDR1 and CDR2 sequences are MNHNS and SASEGT. The CDR3 sequence is 13 residues long.